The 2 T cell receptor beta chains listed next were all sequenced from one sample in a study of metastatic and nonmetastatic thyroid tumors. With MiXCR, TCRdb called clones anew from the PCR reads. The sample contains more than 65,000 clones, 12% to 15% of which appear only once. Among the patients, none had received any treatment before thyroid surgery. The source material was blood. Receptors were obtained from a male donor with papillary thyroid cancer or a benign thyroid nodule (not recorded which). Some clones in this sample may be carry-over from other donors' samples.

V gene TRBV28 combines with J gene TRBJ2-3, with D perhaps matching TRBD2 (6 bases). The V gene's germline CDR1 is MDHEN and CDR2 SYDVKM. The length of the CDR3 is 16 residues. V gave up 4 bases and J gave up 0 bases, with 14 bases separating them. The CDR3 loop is CASSSMDYSSTDTQYF. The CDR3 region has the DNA TGTGCCAGCAGTTCAATGGACTATTCTAGCACAGATACGCAGTATTTT. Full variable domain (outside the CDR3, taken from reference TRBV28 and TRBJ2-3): DVKVTQSSRYLVKRTGEKVFLECVQDMDHENMFWYRQDPGLGLRLIYFSYDVKMKEKGDIPEGYSVSREKKERFSLILESASTNQTSMYLCASSSMDYSSTDTQYFGPGTRLTVL.

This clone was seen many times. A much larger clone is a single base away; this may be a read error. The CDR3 DNA reads as TGCGCCAGCAGCCAAGATCAGGCCTCCTCGGACGAGCAGTACTTC. Residues: CASSQDQASSDEQYF. The V and J genes are TRBV4-3 and TRBJ2-7; D gene uncertain. CDR1 and CDR2 from the germline V gene are LGHNA and YSLEER. Trimming shortened V by 0 bases and J by 5 bases, and 14 bases separated the two germline ends. The length of the CDR3 is 15 residues.